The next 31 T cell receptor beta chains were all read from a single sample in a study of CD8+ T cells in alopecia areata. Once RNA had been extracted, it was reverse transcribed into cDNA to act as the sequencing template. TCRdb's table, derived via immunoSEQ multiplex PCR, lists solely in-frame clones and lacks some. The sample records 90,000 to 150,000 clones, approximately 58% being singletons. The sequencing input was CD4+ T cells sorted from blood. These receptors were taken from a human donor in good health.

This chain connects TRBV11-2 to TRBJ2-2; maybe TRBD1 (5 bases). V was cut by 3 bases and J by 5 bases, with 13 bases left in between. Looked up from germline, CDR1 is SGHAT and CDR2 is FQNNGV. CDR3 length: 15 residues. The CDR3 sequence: CASSFRRGRTGELFF. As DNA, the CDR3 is TGTGCCAGCAGCTTTAGAAGGGGCAGGACCGGGGAGCTGTTTTTT. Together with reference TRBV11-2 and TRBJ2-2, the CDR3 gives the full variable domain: EAGVAQSPRYKIIEKRQSVAFWCNPISGHATLYWYQQILGQGPKLLIQFQNNGVVDDSQLPKDRFSAERLKGVDSTLKIQPAKLEDSAVYLCASSFRRGRTGELFFGEGSRLTVL.

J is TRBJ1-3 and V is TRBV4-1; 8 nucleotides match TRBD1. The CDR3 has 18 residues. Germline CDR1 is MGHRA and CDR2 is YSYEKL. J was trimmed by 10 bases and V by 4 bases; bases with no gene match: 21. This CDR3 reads CASSRPGTGPTLERTIYF. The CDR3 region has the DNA TGCGCCAGCAGCCGACCCGGGACAGGCCCTACTCTGGAAAGGACCATATATTTT.

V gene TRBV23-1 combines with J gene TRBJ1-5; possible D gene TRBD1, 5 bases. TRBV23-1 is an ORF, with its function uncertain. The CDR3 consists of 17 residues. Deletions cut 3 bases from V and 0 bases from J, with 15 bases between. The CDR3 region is CASSHWDGCNSNQPQHF. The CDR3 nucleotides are TGCGCCAGCAGTCATTGGGACGGCTGTAATAGCAATCAGCCCCAGCATTTT.

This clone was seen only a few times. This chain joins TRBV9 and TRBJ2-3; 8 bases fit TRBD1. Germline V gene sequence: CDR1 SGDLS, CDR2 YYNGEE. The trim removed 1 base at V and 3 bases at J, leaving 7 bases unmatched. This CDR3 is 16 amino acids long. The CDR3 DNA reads TGTGCCAGCAGCGTAAATCTCCAGGGGGCAACAGATACGCAGTATTTT. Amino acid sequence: CASSVNLQGATDTQYF.

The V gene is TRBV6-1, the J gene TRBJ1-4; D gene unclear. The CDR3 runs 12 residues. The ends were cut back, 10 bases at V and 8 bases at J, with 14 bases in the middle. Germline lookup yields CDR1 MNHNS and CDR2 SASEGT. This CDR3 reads CATGGSTEKLFF. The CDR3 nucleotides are TGTGCCACCGGAGGATCTACCGAAAAACTGTTTTTT.

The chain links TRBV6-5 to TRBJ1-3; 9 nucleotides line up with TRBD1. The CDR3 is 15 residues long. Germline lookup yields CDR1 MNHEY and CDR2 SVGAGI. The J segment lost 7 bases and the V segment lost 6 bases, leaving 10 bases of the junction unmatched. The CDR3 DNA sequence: TGTGCCAGCAGATCCGACAGGGGGGGTGGTAACACCATATATTTT. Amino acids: CASRSDRGGGNTIYF.

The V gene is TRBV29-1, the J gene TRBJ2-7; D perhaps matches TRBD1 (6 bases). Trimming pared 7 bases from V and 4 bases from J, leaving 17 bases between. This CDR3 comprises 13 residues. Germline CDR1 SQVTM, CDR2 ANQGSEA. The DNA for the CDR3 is TGCAGCGCCGGACGGAACAGGGAGTACGAGCAGTACTTC. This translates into CSAGRNREYEQYF.

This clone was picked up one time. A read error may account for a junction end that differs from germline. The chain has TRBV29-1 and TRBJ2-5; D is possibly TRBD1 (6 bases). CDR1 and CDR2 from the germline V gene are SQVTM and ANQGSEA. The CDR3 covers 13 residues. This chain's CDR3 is CSAEFDRRETQYF. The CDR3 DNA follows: TGCAGCGCTGAATTCGACAGGAGAGAGACCCAGTACTTC.

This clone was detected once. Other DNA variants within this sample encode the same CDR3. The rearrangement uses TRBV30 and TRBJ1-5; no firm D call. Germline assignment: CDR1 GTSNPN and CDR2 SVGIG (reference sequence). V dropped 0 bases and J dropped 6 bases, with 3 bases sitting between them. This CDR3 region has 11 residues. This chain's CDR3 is CAWSVGQPQHF. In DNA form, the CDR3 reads TGTGCCTGGAGTGTAGGTCAGCCCCAGCATTTT.

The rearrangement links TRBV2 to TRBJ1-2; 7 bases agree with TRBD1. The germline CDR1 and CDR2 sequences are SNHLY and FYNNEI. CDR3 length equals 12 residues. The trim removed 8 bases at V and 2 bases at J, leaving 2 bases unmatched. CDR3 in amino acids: CASSRGNYGYTF. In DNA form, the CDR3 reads TGTGCCAGCTCCAGGGGGAACTATGGCTACACCTTC.

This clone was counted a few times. The CDR3 here is CATGPGRSGTDTQYF. CDR3 sequence (DNA): TGTGCCACCGGACCGGGCAGATCTGGCACAGATACGCAGTATTTT. The chain joins TRBV2 to TRBJ2-3; D unclear. Per germline, CDR1 SNHLY and CDR2 FYNNEI. The CDR3 extends over 15 amino acids. Trimming took off 10 bases at V and 1 base at J, with 18 bases between the two ends.

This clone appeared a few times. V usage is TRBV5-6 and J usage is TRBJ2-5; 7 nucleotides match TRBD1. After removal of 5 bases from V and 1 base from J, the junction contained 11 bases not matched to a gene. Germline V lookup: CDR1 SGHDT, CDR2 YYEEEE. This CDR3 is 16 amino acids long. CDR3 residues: CASSPIPRDSQETQYF. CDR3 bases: TGTGCCAGCAGTCCCATTCCCCGGGACAGCCAAGAGACCCAGTACTTC.

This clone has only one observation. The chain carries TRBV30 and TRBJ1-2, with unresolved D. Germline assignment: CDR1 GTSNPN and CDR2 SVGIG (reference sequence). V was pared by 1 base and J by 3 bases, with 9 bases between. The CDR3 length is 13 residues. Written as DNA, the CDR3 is TGTGCCTGGAGTGAGAGGGCGGACTATGGCTACACCTTC. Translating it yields CAWSERADYGYTF.

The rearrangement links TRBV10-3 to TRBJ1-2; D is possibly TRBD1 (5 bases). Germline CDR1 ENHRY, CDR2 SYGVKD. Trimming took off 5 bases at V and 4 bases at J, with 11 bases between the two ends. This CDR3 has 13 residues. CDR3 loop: CAISPGGGYGYTF. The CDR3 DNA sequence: TGTGCCATCAGTCCCGGTGGGGGCTATGGCTACACCTTC.

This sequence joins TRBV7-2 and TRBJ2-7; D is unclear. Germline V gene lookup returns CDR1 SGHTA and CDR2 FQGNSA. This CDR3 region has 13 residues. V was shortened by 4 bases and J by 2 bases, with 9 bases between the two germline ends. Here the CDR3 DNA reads TGTGCCAGCAGCTCGACCGGGCCCTACGAGCAGTACTTC. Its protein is CASSSTGPYEQYF.

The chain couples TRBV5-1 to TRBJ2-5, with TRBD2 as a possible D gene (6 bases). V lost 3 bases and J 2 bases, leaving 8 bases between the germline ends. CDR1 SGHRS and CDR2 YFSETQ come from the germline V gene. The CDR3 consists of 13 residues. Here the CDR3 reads CASSSGEQETQYF. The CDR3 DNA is TGCGCCAGCAGCTCGGGGGAGCAAGAGACCCAGTACTTC.

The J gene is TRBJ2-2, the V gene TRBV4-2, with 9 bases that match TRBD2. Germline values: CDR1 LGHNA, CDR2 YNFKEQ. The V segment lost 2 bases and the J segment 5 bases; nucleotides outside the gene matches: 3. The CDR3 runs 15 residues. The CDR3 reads CASSQSGLATGELFF. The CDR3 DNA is TGTGCCAGCAGCCAATCGGGACTAGCAACCGGGGAGCTGTTTTTT.

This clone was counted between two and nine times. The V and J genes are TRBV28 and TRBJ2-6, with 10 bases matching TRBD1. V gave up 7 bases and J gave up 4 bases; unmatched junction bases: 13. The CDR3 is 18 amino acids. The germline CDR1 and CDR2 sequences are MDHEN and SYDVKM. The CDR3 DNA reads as TGTGCCAGCATCCCGGGAGGGACAGGGGTTGCCGGGGCCAACGTCCTGACTTTC. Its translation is CASIPGGTGVAGANVLTF.

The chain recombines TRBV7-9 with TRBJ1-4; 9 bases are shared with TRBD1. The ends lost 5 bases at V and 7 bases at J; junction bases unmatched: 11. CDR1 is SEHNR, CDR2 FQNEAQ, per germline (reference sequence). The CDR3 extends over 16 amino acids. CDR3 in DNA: TGTGCCAGCAGCCTTAGGTCGGGACAGGGCAGTGAAAAACTGTTTTTT. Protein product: CASSLRSGQGSEKLFF.

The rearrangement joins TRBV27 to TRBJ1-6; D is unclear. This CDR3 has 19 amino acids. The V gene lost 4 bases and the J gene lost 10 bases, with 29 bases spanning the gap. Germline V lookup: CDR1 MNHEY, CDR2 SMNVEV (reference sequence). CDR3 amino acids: CASSSTRPTGFLPGSPLHF. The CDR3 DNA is TGTGCCAGCAGTTCTACTCGGCCTACCGGGTTCCTACCGGGGTCACCCCTCCACTTT.

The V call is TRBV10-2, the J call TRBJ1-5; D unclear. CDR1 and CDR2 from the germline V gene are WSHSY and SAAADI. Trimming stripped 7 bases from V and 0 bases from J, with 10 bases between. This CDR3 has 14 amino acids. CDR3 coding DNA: TGCGCCAGCACGGGCTCGGATAGCAATCAGCCCCAGCATTTT. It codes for CASTGSDSNQPQHF.

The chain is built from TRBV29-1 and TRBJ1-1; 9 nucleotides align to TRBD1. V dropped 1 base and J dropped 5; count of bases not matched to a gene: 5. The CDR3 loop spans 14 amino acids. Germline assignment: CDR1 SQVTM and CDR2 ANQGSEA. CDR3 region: CSVEAQTGGTEAFF. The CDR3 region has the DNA TGCAGCGTTGAAGCCCAGACAGGGGGTACTGAAGCTTTCTTT.

In nucleotides, the CDR3 is TGTGCCAGCAGTCCCAGTGGAGGCGCCGGGGCCAACGTCCTGACTTTC. This sequence encodes CASSPSGGAGANVLTF. The rearrangement uses TRBV2 and TRBJ2-6; D is perhaps TRBD2 (5 bases). The CDR3 has 16 residues. V lost 5 bases, J lost 4 bases, and 15 bases lay in between. The germline CDR1 and CDR2 sequences are SNHLY and FYNNEI.

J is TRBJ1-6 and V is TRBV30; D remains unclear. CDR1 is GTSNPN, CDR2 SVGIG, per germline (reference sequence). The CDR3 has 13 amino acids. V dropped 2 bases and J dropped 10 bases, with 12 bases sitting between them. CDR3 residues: CAWSLAVGSPLHF. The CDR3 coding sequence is TGTGCCTGGAGTTTGGCTGTGGGATCACCCCTCCACTTT.

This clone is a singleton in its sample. CDR3 nucleotides: TGCGCCAGCAGCCAAGATACTAAGCGGCTGTACCAAGAGACCCAGTACTTC. Its translation is CASSQDTKRLYQETQYF. J is TRBJ2-5 and V is TRBV4-1; tentatively, D is TRBD2 (5 bases). Trimming removed 0 bases at V and 0 bases at J, with 14 bases between. Germline CDR1 and CDR2: MGHRA and YSYEKL. The CDR3 has 17 residues.

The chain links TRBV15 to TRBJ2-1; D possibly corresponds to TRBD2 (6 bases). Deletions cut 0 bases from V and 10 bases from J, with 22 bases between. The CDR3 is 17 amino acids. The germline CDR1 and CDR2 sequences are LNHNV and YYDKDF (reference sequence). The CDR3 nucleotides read TGTGCCACCAGCAGAGAAGACAAATCCGGGACTCATGTCGAGCAGTTCTTC. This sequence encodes CATSREDKSGTHVEQFF.

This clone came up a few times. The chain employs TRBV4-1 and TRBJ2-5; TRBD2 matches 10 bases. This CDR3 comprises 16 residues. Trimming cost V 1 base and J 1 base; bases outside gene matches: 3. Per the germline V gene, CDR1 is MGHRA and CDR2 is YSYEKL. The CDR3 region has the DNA TGCGCCAGCAGCCAAGGGACTAGCGGACTCCAAGAGACCCAGTACTTC. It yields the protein CASSQGTSGLQETQYF.

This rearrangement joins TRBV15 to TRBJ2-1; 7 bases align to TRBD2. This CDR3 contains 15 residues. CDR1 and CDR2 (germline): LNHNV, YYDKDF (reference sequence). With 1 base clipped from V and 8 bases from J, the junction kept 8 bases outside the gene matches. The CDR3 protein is CATSRVEAGRDEQFF. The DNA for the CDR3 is TGTGCCACCAGCAGAGTGGAGGCAGGGAGGGATGAGCAGTTCTTC.

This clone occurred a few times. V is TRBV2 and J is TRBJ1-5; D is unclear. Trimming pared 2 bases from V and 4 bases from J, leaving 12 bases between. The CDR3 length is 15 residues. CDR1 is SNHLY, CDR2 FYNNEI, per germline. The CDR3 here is CASSELGQVNQPQHF. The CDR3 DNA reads TGTGCCAGCAGTGAATTGGGCCAGGTAAATCAGCCCCAGCATTTT. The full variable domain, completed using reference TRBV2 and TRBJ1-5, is EPEVTQTPSHQVTQMGQEVILRCVPISNHLYFYWYRQILGQKVEFLVSFYNNEISEKSEIFDDQFSVERPDGSNFTLKIRSTKLEDSAMYFCASSELGQVNQPQHFGDGTRLSIL.

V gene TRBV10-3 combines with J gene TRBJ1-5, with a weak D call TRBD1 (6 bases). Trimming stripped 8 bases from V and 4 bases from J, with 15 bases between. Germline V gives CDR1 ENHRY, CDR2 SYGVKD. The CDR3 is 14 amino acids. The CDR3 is CAIWGGGANQPQHF. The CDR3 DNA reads TGTGCCATCTGGGGTGGGGGGGCGAATCAGCCCCAGCATTTT.

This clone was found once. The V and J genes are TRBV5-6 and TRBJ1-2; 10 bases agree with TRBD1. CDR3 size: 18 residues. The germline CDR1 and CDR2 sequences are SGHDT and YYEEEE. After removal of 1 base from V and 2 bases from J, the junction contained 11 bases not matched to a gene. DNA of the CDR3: TGTGCCAGCAGCTTGCTGGGGAATCCGGGACAGGGGAACTATGGCTACACCTTC. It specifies CASSLLGNPGQGNYGYTF. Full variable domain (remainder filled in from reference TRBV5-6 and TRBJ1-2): DAGVTQSPTHLIKTRGQQVTLRCSPKSGHDTVSWYQQALGQGPQFIFQYYEEEERQRGNFPDRFSGHQFPNYSSELNVNALLLGDSALYLCASSLLGNPGQGNYGYTFGSGTRLTVV.